This TCR beta chain was recovered during a study of blood T cell repertoires in COVID-19. Germline V gene data show CDR1 as MDHEN and CDR2 as SYDVKM. The CDR3 loop spans 19 amino acids. The J segment lost 0 bases and the V segment lost 3 bases, leaving 10 bases of the junction unmatched. In the original processing: Reference gene primer amplification gave estimated nucleated cell counts. Measured with immunoSEQ multiplex PCR; TCRdb has only the in-frame clones, and not every one. V and J calls and clone size are as listed in that table; D and trimming were resolved from the DNA. Of 80,000 to 100,000 clones in the sample, 70% to 90% were seen once. This clone was counted only a few times.

The genes are TRBV28 and TRBJ2-6, with 8 positions matching TRBD2. The TCR comes from a man aged 65-85 years with acute or convalescent COVID-19. Sequencing was done on a sample of peripheral blood. The CDR3 DNA sequence: TGTGCCAGCAGTTTCCCGGCGAGCGGGGGTCTCTCTGGGGCCAACGTCCTGACTTTC. Translating gives CASSFPASGGLSGANVLTF.